This T cell receptor beta chain was captured in a study of T cells in women clearing cervical HPV infection. Across the whole study: Control women cleared a single incident HPV16 infection within 12 months. Controls gave blood once infection was undetectable; cases at lesion identification.

The protocol was immunoSEQ multiplex PCR, while the TCRdb copy is restricted to in-frame clones and leaves out a portion. In total, the table holds tens of thousands of clones. General observations from the study: It is unknown whether associations predate infection; no effector/memory or HPV-specific sorting.

V lost 4 bases, J lost 5 bases, and 14 bases lay in between. The CDR3 runs to 15 residues. As concerns this clone: Antigen: not known. The read terminates 3 residues ahead of where the CDR3 ends, so the germline J gene completes it.

Material for sequencing was blood buffy coat. This clonotype was obtained from a woman between 18 and 75 years old with a cervical HPV16 infection that either progressed to CIN3+ or cleared (not recorded which). V is TRBV23-1 and J is TRBJ2-2; tentatively, D is TRBD1 (6 bases). TRBV23-1 is an ORF for which the function is uncertain. This CDR3 is CASSPRDKGTGELFF. The CDR3 bases that were read are TGCGCCAGCAGTCCGAGGGACAAGGGTACCGGGGAG.